The rows below give T cell receptor beta chains drawn from one sample of a study of T cell responses to AZD1222 COVID-19 vaccine. Some clones are missing from TCRdb's copy, which holds only in-frame ones; the method was immunoSEQ multiplex PCR. The repertoire includes 99,000 or so clones, roughly 90% of them detected once, and 2% to 3% sits in the top ten. Sample: peripheral blood, taken on day 0 of AZD1222 vaccination. These receptors originate from an adult in good health. Each CDR3 is given with its conserved first and last residue. Each record gives: V gene, J gene, D gene, clone size, CDR3 protein, CDR3 DNA. The D gene is left open where the match is weak. Expanded clones are given a class, and other clones once, few, many or no size at all.

TRBV28	TRBJ2-7	TRBD2	-	CASSTGLAGYEQYF	TGTGCCAGCAGCACCGGACTAGCGGGGTACGAGCAGTACTTC
TRBV19	TRBJ1-1	-	-	CASTHIVGDTEAFF	TGTGCCAGTACCCATATAGTGGGAGACACTGAAGCTTTCTTT
TRBV4-3	TRBJ2-7	TRBD2	-	CASSQEGLVGVSEQYF	TGCGCCAGCAGCCAAGAAGGACTAGTAGGGGTAAGCGAGCAGTACTTC
TRBV6-5	TRBJ1-5	-	-	CASSYSGGNQPQHF	TGTGCCAGCAGTTACTCGGGAGGCAATCAGCCCCAGCATTTT
TRBV11-3	TRBJ2-2	-	few	CASSSSDGGELFF	TGTGCCAGCAGCTCATCGGACGGCGGGGAGCTGTTTTTT
TRBV21-1	TRBJ2-7	-	-	CASSKVGLAGGLEVYEQYF	TGTGCCAGCAGCAAAGTGGGACTAGCGGGGGGGCTTGAGGTCTACGAGCAGTACTTC
TRBV5-1	TRBJ2-1	-	-	CASSLNSGYNEQFF	TGCGCCAGCAGCTTGAATAGCGGCTACAATGAGCAGTTCTTC
TRBV28	TRBJ1-5	TRBD1	-	CASRGQYVQPQHF	TGTGCCAGCAGGGGACAGTACGTTCAGCCCCAGCATTTT
TRBV9	TRBJ2-1	TRBD2	-	CASSIGGAVDEQFF	TGTGCCAGCAGCATCGGGGGGGCCGTAGATGAGCAGTTCTTC
TRBV3-1/TRBV3-2	TRBJ2-1	-	-	CASSQSLAEQFF	TGTGCCAGCAGCCAGTCCCTCGCCGAGCAGTTCTTC
TRBV6-5	TRBJ1-1	-	once	CASSAGTANTEAFF	TGTGCCAGCAGCGCCGGGACGGCGAACACTGAAGCTTTCTTT
TRBV6-1	TRBJ2-7	-	-	CASSEQRNYEQYF	TGTGCCAGCAGTGAGCAGCGGAACTACGAGCAGTACTTC
TRBV5-1	TRBJ2-7	-	once	CASSLEPDGEQYF	TGCGCCAGCAGCTTGGAGCCCGACGGCGAGCAGTACTTC
TRBV27	TRBJ1-5	-	-	CASSLRGQGQPQHF	TGTGCCAGCAGTTTACGGGGGCAAGGGCAGCCCCAGCATTTT
TRBV20-1	TRBJ2-3	TRBD2	-	CSASGLAALTGTDTQYF	TGCAGTGCTAGTGGCCTAGCGGCTCTGACAGGCACAGATACGCAGTATTTT
TRBV20-1	TRBJ1-5	-	-	CSASGSFSNQPQHF	TGCAGTGCTAGTGGCTCCTTTAGCAATCAGCCCCAGCATTTT
TRBV9	TRBJ1-3	-	-	CASSPRTGNVGNTIYF	TGTGCCAGCAGCCCGCGGACGGGAAATGTAGGAAACACCATATATTTT
TRBV7-9	TRBJ2-1	-	-	CASRYKGGQNNEQFF	TGTGCCAGCAGATACAAGGGGGGGCAAAACAATGAGCAGTTCTTC
TRBV28	TRBJ1-5	-	-	CASTPGKGSNQPQHF	TGTGCCAGCACCCCGGGGAAGGGTAGCAATCAGCCCCAGCATTTT
TRBV21-1	TRBJ1-1	-	-	CASSKAGRVPNTEAFF	TGTGCCAGCAGCAAAGCGGGCAGGGTCCCGAACACTGAAGCTTTCTTT
TRBV10-1	TRBJ2-7	TRBD2	once	CASRRLAGGPTYEQYF	TGCGCCAGCAGGCGACTAGCGGGAGGCCCAACCTACGAGCAGTACTTC
TRBV6-6	TRBJ2-7	TRBD1	-	CASSLGTGGYEQYF	TGTGCCAGCAGTCTCGGGACAGGGGGCTACGAGCAGTACTTC
TRBV3-1/TRBV3-2	TRBJ1-5	TRBD1	once	CASSQDLSGGAQHF	TGTGCCAGCAGCCAAGATCTATCAGGGGGGGCCCAGCATTTT
TRBV27	TRBJ2-3	-	-	CASSLPGLGQGIADTQYF	TGTGCCAGCAGTTTACCCGGACTTGGGCAGGGGATTGCAGATACGCAGTATTTT
TRBV27	TRBJ2-3	TRBD2	-	CASSLLAGHRDTQYF	TGTGCCAGCAGTTTACTAGCGGGGCACCGGGATACGCAGTATTTT
TRBV4-2	TRBJ1-2	TRBD1	-	CASSPDGQGYGYTF	TGTGCCAGCAGCCCGGACGGACAGGGGTATGGCTACACCTTC
TRBV28	TRBJ2-2	-	-	CASSLSDRATGELFF	TGTGCCAGCAGTTTATCGGATAGGGCGACCGGGGAGCTGTTTTTT
TRBV5-1	TRBJ2-1	-	-	CASGVPSSYNEQFF	TGCGCCAGCGGAGTTCCGAGCTCCTACAATGAGCAGTTCTTC
TRBV10-1	TRBJ1-3	-	-	CASSGAGNTIYF	TGCGCCAGCAGTGGAGCAGGAAACACCATATATTTT
TRBV2	TRBJ2-3	TRBD2	-	CASTQGTSFWRQSTDTQYF	TGTGCCAGCACCCAAGGGACTAGCTTCTGGAGACAGAGCACAGATACGCAGTATTTT
TRBV5-1	TRBJ2-6	-	-	CASSSSDRSSGANVLTF	TGCGCCAGCAGCTCTTCGGACAGAAGCTCTGGGGCCAACGTCCTGACTTTC
TRBV5-6	TRBJ1-6	-	-	CASSITGSPLHF	TGTGCCAGCAGCATTACAGGTTCACCCCTCCACTTT
TRBV6-2/TRBV6-3	TRBJ1-6	TRBD1	-	CASSRGQASYNSPLHF	TGTGCCAGCAGTCGCGGACAGGCGTCCTATAATTCACCCCTCCACTTT
TRBV6-5	TRBJ2-1	TRBD2	-	CASSYLLAGGDEQFF	TGTGCCAGCAGTTACTTACTAGCGGGGGGCGATGAGCAGTTCTTC
TRBV24-1	TRBJ1-5	TRBD1	-	CATSAGGQGNQPQHF	TGTGCCACCAGTGCCGGGGGACAGGGAAATCAGCCCCAGCATTTT
TRBV12-3/TRBV12-4	TRBJ2-2	-	-	CASRPGLTAWLFF	TGTGCCAGCAGGCCTGGGTTGACAGCATGGCTGTTTTTT
TRBV11-2	TRBJ2-1	TRBD2	-	CASSLTSGGHNEQFF	TGTGCCAGCAGCCTGACTAGCGGGGGACACAATGAGCAGTTCTTC
TRBV7-9	TRBJ2-1	TRBD2	few	CASSFGTSDNEQFF	TGTGCCAGCAGCTTCGGGACTAGCGACAATGAGCAGTTCTTC
TRBV7-9	TRBJ1-2	-	-	CASSLLTDNYGYTF	TGTGCCAGCAGCTTACTCACGGATAACTATGGCTACACCTTC
TRBV15	TRBJ2-5	-	-	CATSRVKETQYF	TGTGCCACCAGCAGGGTTAAAGAGACCCAGTACTTC
TRBV4-1	TRBJ2-5	-	-	CASSPGQKKETQYF	TGCGCCAGCAGCCCCGGACAGAAAAAAGAGACCCAGTACTTC
TRBV20-1	TRBJ2-7	-	-	CSAGDTDEQYF	TGCAGTGCTGGCGACACGGACGAGCAGTACTTC
TRBV7-8	TRBJ2-3	-	-	CASSLAQLDTQYF	TGTGCCAGCAGCTTAGCGCAACTAGATACGCAGTATTTT
TRBV10-3	TRBJ1-2	TRBD1	-	CAIGTDYGYTF	TGTGCCATCGGGACAGACTATGGCTACACCTTC
TRBV9	TRBJ1-3	-	-	CASSPRAAIPGNTIYF	TGTGCCAGCAGCCCAAGGGCCGCGATCCCTGGAAACACCATATATTTT
TRBV4-1	TRBJ1-1	-	-	CASSQVGQSLVAFF	TGCGCCAGCAGCCAAGTCGGACAGTCGCTGGTAGCTTTCTTT
TRBV7-9	TRBJ2-5	-	once	CASSLSGGGPQETQYF	TGTGCCAGCAGCTTATCCGGTGGGGGGCCGCAAGAGACCCAGTACTTC